The 21 T cell receptor beta chains in this list originate from one sample, sequenced in a study of T cell repertoires in cytomegalovirus infection (dated by TCRdb to between 2017 and 2020). The listed sequencing device is Illumina HiSeq 1500. TCRdb reworked the public reads: Q25 trimming with fastp, MiXCR clone assembly, productive beta chains retained. Each CDR3 protein appears once, grouped with its most common genes and DNA. The sample has under 800,000 distinct CDR3 sequences on record, roughly a quarter of them singletons. The ten largest clonotypes hold roughly 8% of the sample. Sequenced sample: CD8+ T cells from PBMCs. These TCRs come from a human donor in good health (CMV status not recorded). Some clones in this sample may be carry-over from other donors' samples.

This clonotype has just a few counts. The rearrangement joins TRBV12-3 or TRBV12-4 to TRBJ2-2; 7 positions match TRBD1. V lost 6 bases, J lost 4 bases, and 11 bases stayed unmatched. This CDR3 is 16 amino acids long. In DNA, the CDR3 is TGTGCCAGCAGGGTCGGACAGGAACTCCTCACCGGGGAGCTGTTTTTT. Amino acids: CASRVGQELLTGELFF.

This clonotype occurred a few times. The genes are TRBV6-5 and TRBJ1-1, with a weak D call TRBD1 (6 bases). Germline CDR1 is MNHEY and CDR2 is SVGAGI. V was trimmed by 0 bases and J by 8 bases, leaving 10 bases between them. The CDR3 sequence is 13 residues long. The CDR3 reads CASSYSRGVEAFF. CDR3 sequence (DNA): TGTGCCAGCAGTTACTCGAGGGGGGTCGAAGCTTTCTTT.

In this sample, this clonotype turned up many times. This chain joins TRBV7-6 and TRBJ2-3; D is undetermined. Germline lookup yields CDR1 SGHVS and CDR2 FNYEAQ. V was cut by 5 bases and J by 2 bases, with 5 bases left in between. This CDR3 has 12 amino acids. The CDR3 reads CASSRYTDTQYF. For the CDR3, the DNA is TGTGCCAGCAGCCGTTACACAGATACGCAGTATTTT.

A note on this clonotype: The junction departs from germline at one end; a sequencing error may be responsible. The V gene is TRBV7-8, the J gene TRBJ1-5, with unresolved D. The germline V gene has CDR1 SGHVS and CDR2 FQNEAQ. The CDR3 length is 15 residues. The CDR3 sequence: CVSSLDLGSNQPQHF. Written as DNA, the CDR3 is TGTGTCAGCAGCTTAGATCTAGGGAGCAATCAGCCCCAGCATTTT.

This clonotype was observed many times. Compared with germline, one end of the junction differs, possibly owing to a read error. The chain couples TRBV14 to TRBJ2-7; D is unclear. The CDR3 spans 12 residues. Germline-derived CDR1 and CDR2 are SGHDN and FVKESK. The CDR3 region has the DNA TGTGCCAGCAGCCTTTCTGGGTGGCCTCAAAACTTC. This translates into CASSLSGWPQNF. Full variable domain (missing parts from reference TRBV14 and TRBJ2-7): EAGVTQFPSHSVIEKGQTVTLRCDPISGHDNLYWYRRVMGKEIKFLLHFVKESKQDESGMPNNRFLAERTGGTYSTLKVQPAELEDSGVYFCASSLSGWPQNFGPGTRLTVT.

On this clonotype: A much larger clone sits a single nucleotide away, making a read error possible. The CDR3 region has the DNA TGTGCCAGCAGCTTTTACGGGGCCTACAATGAGCAGTTCTTC. Amino acid sequence: CASSFYGAYNEQFF. This chain connects TRBV5-5 to TRBJ2-1; possible D gene TRBD2, 5 bases. The V gene's germline CDR1 is SGHKS and CDR2 YYEKEE (reference sequence). CDR3 size: 14 residues. Deletions cut 2 bases from V and 2 bases from J, with 8 bases between. The whole variable domain, filled in from reference TRBV5-5 and TRBJ2-1, reads DAGVTQSPTHLIKTRGQQVTLRCSPISGHKSVSWYQQVLGQGPQFIFQYYEKEERGRGNFPDRFSARQFPNYSSELNVNALLLGDSALYLCASSFYGAYNEQFFGPGTRLTVL.

Only a few counts were recorded for this clonotype. CDR3 sequence: CSVEDWSGGTEGKKSNTEAFF. CDR3 nucleotide sequence: TGCAGCGTTGAAGACTGGTCAGGGGGGACAGAAGGAAAAAAATCGAACACTGAAGCTTTCTTT. The genes are TRBV29-1 and TRBJ1-1, with TRBD1 matching over 7 bases. This CDR3 is 21 amino acids long. Germline V gene sequence: CDR1 SQVTM, CDR2 ANQGSEA. V lost 0 bases, J lost 1 base, and 23 bases stayed unmatched.

J is TRBJ2-3 and V is TRBV3-1; no firm D call. CDR1 LGHDT and CDR2 YNNKEL come from the germline V gene (reference sequence). CDR3 length equals 14 residues. V was trimmed by 5 bases and J by 4 bases, leaving 13 bases between them. CDR3 loop: CASSSLGGADTQYF. For the CDR3, the DNA is TGTGCCAGCAGCTCTCTGGGCGGAGCAGATACGCAGTATTTT.

V is TRBV29-1 and J is TRBJ1-2; 7 bases are shared with TRBD1. CDR1 SQVTM and CDR2 ANQGSEA come from the germline V gene. The CDR3 length is 15 residues. With V trimmed by 0 bases and J by 0 bases, 4 bases remained unmatched. Here the CDR3 DNA reads TGCAGCGTTGAAGATGGGGACAGTCCTAACTATGGCTACACCTTC. It encodes CSVEDGDSPNYGYTF.

The chain links TRBV14 to TRBJ2-7, with D possibly TRBD1 on 5 matching bases. V was pared by 3 bases and J by 1 base, with 10 bases between. Germline V gene sequence: CDR1 SGHDN, CDR2 FVKESK. This CDR3 contains 14 residues. CDR3 residues: CASSHTGHSYEQYF. CDR3 nucleotides: TGTGCCAGCAGCCATACAGGCCATTCCTACGAGCAGTACTTC.

This clonotype was seen once. The V gene is TRBV28, the J gene TRBJ2-7; weak D call: TRBD2 (5 bases). Trimming left V 4 bases short and J 3 bases short, with 19 bases between. Germline-derived CDR1 and CDR2 are MDHEN and SYDVKM. This CDR3 comprises 16 residues. The CDR3 nucleotides are TGTGCCAGCAGTTCCTCCCGAGGGCGGCTGGACTACGAGCAGTACGTC. Translated: CASSSSRGRLDYEQYV.

This chain's CDR3 is CASSPGQASAYEQYF. The CDR3 DNA follows: TGTGCCAGCAGCCCGGGACAGGCATCGGCTTACGAGCAGTACTTC. J is TRBJ2-7 and V is TRBV13; 8 bases fit TRBD1. This CDR3 is built from 15 residues. CDR1 is PRHDT, CDR2 FYEKMQ, per germline (reference sequence). The trim removed 5 bases at V and 4 bases at J, leaving 10 bases unmatched.

The gene calls are TRBV24-1 and TRBJ2-1, with D hard to call. The CDR3 runs to 11 residues. V was cut by 10 bases and J by 3 bases, with 6 bases left in between. Germline assignment: CDR1 KGHDR and CDR2 SFDVKD. This chain's CDR3 is CATGFYNEQFF. The CDR3 DNA reads TGTGCCACAGGCTTCTACAATGAGCAGTTCTTC.

A few counts support this clonotype. This sequence joins TRBV5-5 and TRBJ1-1, with D hard to call. The CDR3 loop spans 11 amino acids. V was clipped by 7 bases and J by 5 bases, with 9 bases between them. The germline gives CDR1 SGHKS, CDR2 YYEKEE (reference sequence). The CDR3: CASLIGTEAFF. CDR3 in DNA: TGTGCCAGCCTTATCGGAACTGAAGCTTTCTTT.

This clonotype was detected a few times. The chain has TRBV10-3 and TRBJ2-6; tentative D call: TRBD1 (7 bases). V was trimmed by 2 bases and J by 0 bases, leaving 20 bases between them. CDR3 size: 20 residues. Per the germline V gene, CDR1 is ENHRY and CDR2 is SYGVKD. The CDR3 protein is CAISERTAGQKASGANVLTF. CDR3 sequence (DNA): TGTGCCATCAGTGAGCGGACGGCGGGACAGAAGGCCTCTGGGGCCAACGTCCTGACTTTC.

The chain joins TRBV28 to TRBJ2-2; TRBD2 aligns across 10 bases. The CDR3 is made up of 18 amino acids. Trimming took 4 bases from V and 2 from J; bases not matched to a gene: 10. The germline gives CDR1 MDHEN, CDR2 SYDVKM. Here the CDR3 reads CASSYERGGKLNTGELFF. In DNA form, the CDR3 reads TGTGCCAGCAGTTACGAGCGGGGGGGTAAATTAAACACCGGGGAGCTGTTTTTT.

This clonotype occurred a few times. The V call is TRBV27, the J call TRBJ2-6, with D possibly called TRBD1 or TRBD2 (5 bases each). Trimming shortened V by 0 bases and J by 0 bases, and 15 bases separated the two germline ends. The germline gives CDR1 MNHEY, CDR2 SMNVEV (reference sequence). The CDR3 is 19 amino acids. The CDR3 sequence: CASSLSAGATHSGANVLTF. The DNA of the CDR3 is TGTGCCAGCAGTTTATCGGCCGGGGCCACCCACTCTGGGGCCAACGTCCTGACTTTC.

V and J are TRBV25-1 and TRBJ2-7, with 10 bases matching TRBD1. Germline V CDR1 and CDR2: MGHDK, SYGVNS. The V gene end was trimmed by 4 bases and the J gene end by 4 bases; junction bases not matched to a gene: 7. The CDR3 is 15 residues long. The DNA for the CDR3 is TGTGCCAGCAGTGCCATGACAGGGGGCGGGTACGAGCAGTACTTC. Its translation is CASSAMTGGGYEQYF.

This clonotype was seen repeatedly, ten times or more. The J gene is TRBJ2-1, the V gene TRBV7-6; 7 bases are shared with TRBD1. CDR3 length equals 14 residues. From germline, CDR1 is SGHVS and CDR2 FNYEAQ. Trimming at V came to 5 bases and at J to 6 bases, leaving 7 bases not matched to a gene. In nucleotides, the CDR3 is TGTGCCAGCAGCCGCGGACAGGCTGTCAATGAGCAGTTCTTC. Protein product: CASSRGQAVNEQFF.

As DNA, the CDR3 is TGTGCCACCAGCAGAGATTCCACAGTCCAAGAGACCCAGTACTTC. Translated, it gives CATSRDSTVQETQYF. The chain carries TRBV15 and TRBJ2-5; D is unresolved. From germline, CDR1 is LNHNV and CDR2 YYDKDF (reference sequence). With 0 bases removed from V and 1 base from J, the gap between germline ends came to 9 bases. The CDR3 is 15 amino acids.

The chain links TRBV29-1 to TRBJ1-2, with 9 positions matching TRBD1. The CDR3 length is 12 residues. Germline loops: CDR1 SQVTM, CDR2 ANQGSEA. V shed 5 bases, J shed 6 bases, and the junction held 4 bases outside the gene matches. CDR3 DNA: TGCAGCGTTATCCGGACAGGGGATGGCTACACCTTC. Protein sequence: CSVIRTGDGYTF.